This TCR gamma chain was found in a study of gamma delta lymphoproliferative disorders and STAT genes. Study summary: At least 50 ng of genomic DNA went into each LymphoTrack Dx TCRG Assay library.

The J segment lost 8 bases and the V segment lost 3 bases, leaving 9 bases of the junction unmatched. The CDR3 extends over 14 amino acids. The germline CDR1 and CDR2 sequences are VTNTFY and YDVSTARD (reference sequence). TCRdb re-identified clones in the multiplex PCR reads via CATT. The sample holds thousands of gamma-chain clones, approximately 7.9% seen once. Sample share makes this clone medium-sized (0.01 to 0.1%). Genomic DNA from isolated PBMCs served as the sequencing template. The sequence derives from a human donor in good health. This chain connects TRGV3 to TRGJP1. The J gene is absent in TCRdb and was assigned here via DNA matching to germline. Source material: blood. In DNA, the CDR3 is TGTGCCACCTGGGACCGGGGTTGGGGTTGGTTCAAGATATTT. Amino acids: CATWDRGWGWFKIF.